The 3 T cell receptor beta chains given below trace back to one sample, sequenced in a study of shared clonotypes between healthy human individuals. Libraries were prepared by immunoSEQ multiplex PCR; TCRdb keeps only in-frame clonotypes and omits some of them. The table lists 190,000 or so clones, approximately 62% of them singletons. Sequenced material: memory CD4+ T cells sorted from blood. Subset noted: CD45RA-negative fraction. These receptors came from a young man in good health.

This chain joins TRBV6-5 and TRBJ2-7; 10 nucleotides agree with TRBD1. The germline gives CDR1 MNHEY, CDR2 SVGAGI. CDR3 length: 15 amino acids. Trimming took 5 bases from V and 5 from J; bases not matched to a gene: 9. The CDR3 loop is CASSKGQGEYHEQYF. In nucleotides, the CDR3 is TGTGCCAGCAGTAAAGGACAGGGGGAATACCACGAGCAGTACTTC.

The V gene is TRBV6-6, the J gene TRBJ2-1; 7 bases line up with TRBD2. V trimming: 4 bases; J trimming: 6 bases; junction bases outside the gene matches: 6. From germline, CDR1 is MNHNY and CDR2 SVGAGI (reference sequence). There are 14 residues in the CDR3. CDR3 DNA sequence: TGTGCCAGCAGTTTCACCGGGACTACCAATGAGCAGTTCTTC. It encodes CASSFTGTTNEQFF.

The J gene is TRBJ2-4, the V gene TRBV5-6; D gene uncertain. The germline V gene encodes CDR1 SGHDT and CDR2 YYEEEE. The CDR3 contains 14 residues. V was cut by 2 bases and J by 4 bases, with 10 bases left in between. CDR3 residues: CASSFSSLKNIQYF. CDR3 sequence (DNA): TGTGCCAGCAGCTTCTCCTCCCTTAAAAACATTCAGTACTTC.